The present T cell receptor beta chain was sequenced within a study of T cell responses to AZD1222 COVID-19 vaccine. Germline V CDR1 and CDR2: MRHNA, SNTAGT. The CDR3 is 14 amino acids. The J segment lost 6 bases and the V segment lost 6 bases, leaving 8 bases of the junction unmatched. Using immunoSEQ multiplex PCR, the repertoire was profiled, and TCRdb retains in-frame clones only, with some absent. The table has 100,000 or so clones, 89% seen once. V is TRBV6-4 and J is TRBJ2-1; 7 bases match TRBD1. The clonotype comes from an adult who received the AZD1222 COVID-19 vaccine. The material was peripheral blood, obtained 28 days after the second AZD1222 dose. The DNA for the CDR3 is TGTGCCAGCAGCCCCGGCGCAGGGGGCAATGAGCAGTTCTTC. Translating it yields CASSPGAGGNEQFF.